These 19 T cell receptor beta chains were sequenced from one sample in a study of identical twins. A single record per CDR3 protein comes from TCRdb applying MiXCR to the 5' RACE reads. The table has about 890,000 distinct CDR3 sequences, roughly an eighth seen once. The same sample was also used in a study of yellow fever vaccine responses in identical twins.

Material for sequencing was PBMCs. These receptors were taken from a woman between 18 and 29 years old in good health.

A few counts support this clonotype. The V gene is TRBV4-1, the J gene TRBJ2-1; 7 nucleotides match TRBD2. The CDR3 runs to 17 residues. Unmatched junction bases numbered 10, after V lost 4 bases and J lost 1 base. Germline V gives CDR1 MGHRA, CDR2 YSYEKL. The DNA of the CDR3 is TGCGCCAGCAGCCTCCTCAACGGGGGGACGTCCTACAATGAGCAGTTCTTC. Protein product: CASSLLNGGTSYNEQFF.

CDR3 in amino acids: CASSQDLREGWAYTGELFF. CDR3 sequence (DNA): TGCGCCAGCAGCCAAGATCTGCGTGAGGGCTGGGCGTACACCGGGGAGCTGTTTTTT. This chain connects TRBV4-1 to TRBJ2-2, with D maybe TRBD2 (5 bases). Germline CDR1 is MGHRA and CDR2 is YSYEKL. This CDR3 contains 19 residues. Trimming removed 0 bases from V and 3 bases from J, with 20 bases in between.

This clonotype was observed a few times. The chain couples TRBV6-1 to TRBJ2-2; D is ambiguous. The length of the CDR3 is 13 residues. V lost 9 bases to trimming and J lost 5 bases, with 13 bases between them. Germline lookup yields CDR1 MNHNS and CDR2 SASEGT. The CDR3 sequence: CASAEVVTGELFF. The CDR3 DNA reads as TGTGCCAGTGCCGAAGTAGTTACCGGGGAGCTGTTTTTT.

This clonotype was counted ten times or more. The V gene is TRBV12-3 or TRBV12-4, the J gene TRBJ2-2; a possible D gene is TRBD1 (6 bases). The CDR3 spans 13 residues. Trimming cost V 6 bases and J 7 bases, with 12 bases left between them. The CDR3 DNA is TGTGCCAGCAGAGTAAGGGGGTTCGGGGAGCTGTTTTTT. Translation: CASRVRGFGELFF.

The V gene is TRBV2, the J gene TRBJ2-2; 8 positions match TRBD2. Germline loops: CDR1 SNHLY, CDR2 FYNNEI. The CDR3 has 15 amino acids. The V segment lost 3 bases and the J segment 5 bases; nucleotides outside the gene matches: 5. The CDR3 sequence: CASSESGRTTGELFF. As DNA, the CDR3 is TGTGCCAGCAGTGAGAGCGGGAGAACGACCGGGGAGCTGTTTTTT.

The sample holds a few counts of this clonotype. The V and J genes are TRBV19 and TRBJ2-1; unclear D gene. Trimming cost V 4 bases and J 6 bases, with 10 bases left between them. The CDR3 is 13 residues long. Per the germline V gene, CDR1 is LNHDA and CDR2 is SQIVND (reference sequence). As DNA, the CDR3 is TGTGCCAGTAGTACCCCCCGTCTCAATGAGCAGTTCTTC. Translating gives CASSTPRLNEQFF.

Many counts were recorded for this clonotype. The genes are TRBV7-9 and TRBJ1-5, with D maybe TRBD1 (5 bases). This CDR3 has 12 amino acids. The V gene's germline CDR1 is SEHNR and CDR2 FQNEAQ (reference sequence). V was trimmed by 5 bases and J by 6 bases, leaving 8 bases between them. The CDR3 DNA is TGTGCCAGCAGCGCCGGGACTCAGCCCCAGCATTTT. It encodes CASSAGTQPQHF. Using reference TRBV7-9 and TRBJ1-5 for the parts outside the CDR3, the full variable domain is DTGVSQNPRHKITKRGQNVTFRCDPISEHNRLYWYRQTLGQGPEFLTYFQNEAQLEKSRLLSDRFSAERPKGSFSTLEIQRTEQGDSAMYLCASSAGTQPQHFGDGTRLSIL.

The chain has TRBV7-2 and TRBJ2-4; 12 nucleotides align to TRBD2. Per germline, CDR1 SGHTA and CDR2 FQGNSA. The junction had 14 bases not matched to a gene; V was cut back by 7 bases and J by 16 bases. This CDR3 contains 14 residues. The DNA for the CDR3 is TGTGCCAGCAAACAGACTAGCGGGAGATCTTCTGGTTACTTC. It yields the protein CASKQTSGRSSGYF. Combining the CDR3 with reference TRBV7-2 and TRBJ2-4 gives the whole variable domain GAGVSQSPSNKVTEKGKDVELRCDPISGHTALYWYRQSLGQGLEFLIYFQGNSAPDKSGLPSDRFSAERTGGSVSTLTIQRTQQEDSAVYLCASKQTSGRSSGYFGAGTRLSVL.

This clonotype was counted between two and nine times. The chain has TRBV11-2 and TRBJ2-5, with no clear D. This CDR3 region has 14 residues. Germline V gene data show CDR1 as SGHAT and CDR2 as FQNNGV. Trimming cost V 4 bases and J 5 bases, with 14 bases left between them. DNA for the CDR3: TGTGCCAGCAGCTCAACAGCCCCCGGCGAGACCCAGTACTTC. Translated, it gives CASSSTAPGETQYF. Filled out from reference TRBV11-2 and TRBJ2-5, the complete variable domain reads EAGVAQSPRYKIIEKRQSVAFWCNPISGHATLYWYQQILGQGPKLLIQFQNNGVVDDSQLPKDRFSAERLKGVDSTLKIQPAKLEDSAVYLCASSSTAPGETQYFGPGTRLLVL.

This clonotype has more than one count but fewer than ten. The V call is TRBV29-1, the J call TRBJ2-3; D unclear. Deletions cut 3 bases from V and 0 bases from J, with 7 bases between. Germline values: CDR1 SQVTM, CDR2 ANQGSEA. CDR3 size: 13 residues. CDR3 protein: CSVEVVSTDTQYF. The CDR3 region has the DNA TGCAGCGTTGAGGTTGTAAGCACAGATACGCAGTATTTT.

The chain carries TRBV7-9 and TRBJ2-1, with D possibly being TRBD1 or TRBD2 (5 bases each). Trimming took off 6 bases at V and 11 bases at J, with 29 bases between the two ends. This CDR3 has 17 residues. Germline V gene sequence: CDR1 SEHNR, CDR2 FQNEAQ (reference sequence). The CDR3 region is CASRGHLRDPRMSKQFF. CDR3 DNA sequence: TGTGCCAGCAGGGGGCACCTAAGGGACCCACGTATGAGTAAGCAGTTCTTC. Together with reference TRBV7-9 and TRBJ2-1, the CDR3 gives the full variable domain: DTGVSQNPRHKITKRGQNVTFRCDPISEHNRLYWYRQTLGQGPEFLTYFQNEAQLEKSRLLSDRFSAERPKGSFSTLEIQRTEQGDSAMYLCASRGHLRDPRMSKQFFGPGTRLTVL.

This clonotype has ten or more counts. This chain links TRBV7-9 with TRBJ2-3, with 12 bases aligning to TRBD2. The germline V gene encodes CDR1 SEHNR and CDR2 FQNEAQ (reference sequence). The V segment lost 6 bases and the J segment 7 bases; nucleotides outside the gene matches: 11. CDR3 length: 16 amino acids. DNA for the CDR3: TGTGCCAGCAGTTTAAAGACTAGCGGGAGTCAAAATACGCAGTATTTT. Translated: CASSLKTSGSQNTQYF. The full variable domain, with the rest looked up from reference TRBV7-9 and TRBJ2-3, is DTGVSQNPRHKITKRGQNVTFRCDPISEHNRLYWYRQTLGQGPEFLTYFQNEAQLEKSRLLSDRFSAERPKGSFSTLEIQRTEQGDSAMYLCASSLKTSGSQNTQYFGPGTRLTVL.

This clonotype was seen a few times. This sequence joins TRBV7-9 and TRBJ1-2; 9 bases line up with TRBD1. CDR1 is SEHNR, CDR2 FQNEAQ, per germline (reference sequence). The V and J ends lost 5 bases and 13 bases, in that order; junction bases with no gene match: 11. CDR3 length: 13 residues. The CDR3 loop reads CASSPEGQGRVTF. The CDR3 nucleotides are TGTGCCAGCAGCCCCGAGGGACAGGGAAGAGTCACCTTC.

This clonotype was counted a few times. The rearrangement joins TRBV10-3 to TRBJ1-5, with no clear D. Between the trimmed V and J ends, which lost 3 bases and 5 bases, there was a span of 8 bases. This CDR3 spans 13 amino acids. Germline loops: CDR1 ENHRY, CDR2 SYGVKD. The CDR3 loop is CAISDSVDQPQHF. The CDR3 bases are TGTGCCATCAGTGATTCTGTGGATCAGCCCCAGCATTTT.

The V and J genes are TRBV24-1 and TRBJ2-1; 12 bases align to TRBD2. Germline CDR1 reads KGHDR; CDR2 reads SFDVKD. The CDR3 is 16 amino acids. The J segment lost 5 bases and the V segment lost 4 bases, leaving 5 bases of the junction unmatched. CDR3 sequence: CATSDPSGRADNEQFF. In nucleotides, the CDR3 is TGTGCCACCAGTGACCCTAGCGGGAGGGCCGACAATGAGCAGTTCTTC.

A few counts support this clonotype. The CDR3 DNA is TGTGCCAGCAGCGCCGGACTAGCGGGAGGGTACACCGGGGAGCTGTTTTTT. Encoded protein: CASSAGLAGGYTGELFF. The V gene is TRBV9, the J gene TRBJ2-2; 15 bases agree with TRBD2. The junction had 3 bases not matched to a gene; V was cut back by 3 bases and J by 3 bases. Germline-derived CDR1 and CDR2 are SGDLS and YYNGEE. The CDR3 extends over 17 amino acids. Based on the CDR3 plus reference TRBV9 and TRBJ2-2, the full variable domain is DSGVTQTPKHLITATGQRVTLRCSPRSGDLSVYWYQQSLDQGLQFLIQYYNGEERAKGNILERFSAQQFPDLHSELNLSSLELGDSALYFCASSAGLAGGYTGELFFGEGSRLTVL.

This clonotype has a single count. DNA for the CDR3: TGTGCCAGCAGTCGGGAGGGGACAGTGTCCTACAATGAGCAGTTCTTC. Translated: CASSREGTVSYNEQFF. The gene calls are TRBV2 and TRBJ2-1; TRBD2 might be the D (8 bases). V gave up 5 bases and J gave up 1 base, with 15 bases separating them. Per the germline V gene, CDR1 is SNHLY and CDR2 is FYNNEI. CDR3 length: 16 amino acids.

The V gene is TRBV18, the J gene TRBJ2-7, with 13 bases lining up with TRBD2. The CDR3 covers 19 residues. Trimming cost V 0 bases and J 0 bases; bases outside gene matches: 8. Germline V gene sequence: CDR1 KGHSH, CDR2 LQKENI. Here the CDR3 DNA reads TGTGCCAGCTCACCACCGGGACTAGCGGGAAAAAGGAGCTCCTACGAGCAGTACTTC. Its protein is CASSPPGLAGKRSSYEQYF. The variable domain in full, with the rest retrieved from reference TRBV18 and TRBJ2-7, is NAGVMQNPRHLVRRRGQEARLRCSPMKGHSHVYWYRQLPEEGLKFMVYLQKENIIDESGMPKERFSAEFPKEGPSILRIQQVVRGDSAAYFCASSPPGLAGKRSSYEQYFGPGTRLTVT.

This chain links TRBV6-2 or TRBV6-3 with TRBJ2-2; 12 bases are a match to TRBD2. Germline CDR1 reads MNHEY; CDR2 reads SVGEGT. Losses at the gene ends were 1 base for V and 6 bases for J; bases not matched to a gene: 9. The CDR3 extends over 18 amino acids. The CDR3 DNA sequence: TGTGCCAGCAGTTACTTCGTTTCGCGACTAGCGGGAGCCGGGGAGCTGTTTTTT. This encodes CASSYFVSRLAGAGELFF.